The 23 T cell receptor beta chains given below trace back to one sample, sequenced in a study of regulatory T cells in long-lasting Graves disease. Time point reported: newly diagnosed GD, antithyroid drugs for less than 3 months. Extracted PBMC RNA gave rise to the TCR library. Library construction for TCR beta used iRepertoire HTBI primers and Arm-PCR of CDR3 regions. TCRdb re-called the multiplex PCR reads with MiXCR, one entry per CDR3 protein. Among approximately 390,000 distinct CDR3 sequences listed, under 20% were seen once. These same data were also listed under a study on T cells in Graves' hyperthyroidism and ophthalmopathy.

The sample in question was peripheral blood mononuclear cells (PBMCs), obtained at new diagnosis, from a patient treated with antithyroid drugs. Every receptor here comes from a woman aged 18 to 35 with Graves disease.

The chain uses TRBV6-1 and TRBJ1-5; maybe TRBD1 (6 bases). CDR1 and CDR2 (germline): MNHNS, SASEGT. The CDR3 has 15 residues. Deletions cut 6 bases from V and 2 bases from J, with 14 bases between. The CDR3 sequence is CASRTGTKGNQPQHF. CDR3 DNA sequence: TGTGCCAGCAGGACCGGGACAAAAGGCAATCAGCCCCAGCATTTT.

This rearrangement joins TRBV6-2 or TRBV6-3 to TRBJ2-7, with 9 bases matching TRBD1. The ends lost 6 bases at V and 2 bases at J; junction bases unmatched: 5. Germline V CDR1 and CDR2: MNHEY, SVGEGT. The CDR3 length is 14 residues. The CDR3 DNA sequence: TGTGCCAGCAGACGAGACAGGGGGGCCTACGAGCAGTACTTC. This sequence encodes CASRRDRGAYEQYF.

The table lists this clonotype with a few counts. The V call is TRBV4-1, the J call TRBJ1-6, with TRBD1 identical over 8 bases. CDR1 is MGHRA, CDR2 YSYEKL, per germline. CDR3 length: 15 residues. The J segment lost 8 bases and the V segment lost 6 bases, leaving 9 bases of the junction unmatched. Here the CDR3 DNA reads TGCGCCAGCAGGCCAGCGGACAGGGACGATTCACCCCTCCACTTT. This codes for CASRPADRDDSPLHF.

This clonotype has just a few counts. CDR3 sequence: CSAGSGQRGTGELFF. Here the CDR3 DNA reads TGCAGTGCTGGAAGCGGGCAGAGGGGGACCGGGGAGCTGTTTTTT. This chain connects TRBV20-1 to TRBJ2-2; D may be TRBD1 or TRBD2 (6 bases each). This CDR3 has 15 amino acids. With 5 bases removed from V and 5 bases from J, the gap between germline ends came to 18 bases. Germline CDR1 is DFQATT and CDR2 is SNEGSKA (reference sequence).

This CDR3 reads CASSLVATGDGYTF. The DNA of the CDR3 is TGCGCCAGCAGCTTGGTCGCGACAGGGGATGGCTACACCTTC. The V and J genes are TRBV5-1 and TRBJ1-2; 8 bases line up with TRBD1. CDR1 and CDR2 from the germline V gene are SGHRS and YFSETQ. This CDR3 has 14 amino acids. V lost 0 bases to trimming and J lost 6 bases; unmatched junction nucleotides: 4.

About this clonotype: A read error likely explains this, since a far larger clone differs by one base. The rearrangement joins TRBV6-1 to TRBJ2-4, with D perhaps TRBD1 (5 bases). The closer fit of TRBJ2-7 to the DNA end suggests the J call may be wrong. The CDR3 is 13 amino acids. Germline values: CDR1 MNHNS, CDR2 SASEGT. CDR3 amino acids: CASSKTESYEQYF. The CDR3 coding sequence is TGTGCCAGCAGTAAGACAGAGTCCTACGAGCAGTACTTC.

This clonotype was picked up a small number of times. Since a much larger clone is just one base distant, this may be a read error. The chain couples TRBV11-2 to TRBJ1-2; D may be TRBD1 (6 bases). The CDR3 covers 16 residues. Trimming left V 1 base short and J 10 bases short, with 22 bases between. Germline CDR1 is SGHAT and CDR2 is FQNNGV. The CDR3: CASSLGTAAGTTNYTF. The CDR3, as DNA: TGTGCCAGCAGCTTAGGCACCGCGGCCGGGACAACTAACTACACCTTC.

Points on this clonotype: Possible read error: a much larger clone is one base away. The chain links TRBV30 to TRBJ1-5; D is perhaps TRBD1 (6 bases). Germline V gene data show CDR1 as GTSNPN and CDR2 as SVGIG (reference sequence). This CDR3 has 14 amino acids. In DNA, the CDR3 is TGTGCCTGGAGTGTAGGGGGGAGCAATCAGCCCCGGCATTTT. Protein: CAWSVGGSNQPRHF. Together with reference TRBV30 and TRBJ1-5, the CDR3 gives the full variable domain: SQTIHQWPATLVQPVGSPLSLECTVEGTSNPNLYWYRQAAGRGLQLLFYSVGIGQISSEVPQNLSASRPQDRQFILSSKKLLLSDSGFYLCAWSVGGSNQPRHFGDGTRLSIL.

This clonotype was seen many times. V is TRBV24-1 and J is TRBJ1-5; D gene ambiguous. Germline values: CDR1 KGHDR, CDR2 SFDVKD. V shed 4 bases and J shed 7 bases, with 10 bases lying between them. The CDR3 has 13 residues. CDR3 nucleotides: TGTGCCACCAGTGAGGGGAGGTGGCAGCCCCAGCATTTT. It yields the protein CATSEGRWQPQHF.

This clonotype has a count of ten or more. CDR3 nucleotides: TGTGCCAGCAGCTTAGGCCCGGGAGGGTTCACAGATACGCAGTATTTT. It yields the protein CASSLGPGGFTDTQYF. The V gene is TRBV7-8, the J gene TRBJ2-3; 8 bases agree with TRBD2. CDR3 length: 16 amino acids. The V and J ends lost 1 base and 2 bases, in that order; junction bases with no gene match: 5. Germline lookup yields CDR1 SGHVS and CDR2 FQNEAQ.

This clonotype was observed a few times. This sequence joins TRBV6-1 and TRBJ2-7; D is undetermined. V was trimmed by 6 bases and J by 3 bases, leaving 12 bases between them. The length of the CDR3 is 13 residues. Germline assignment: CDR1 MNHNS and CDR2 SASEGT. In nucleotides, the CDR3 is TGTGCCAGCAGAGTTAATGAACTCTACGAGCAGTACTTC. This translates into CASRVNELYEQYF.

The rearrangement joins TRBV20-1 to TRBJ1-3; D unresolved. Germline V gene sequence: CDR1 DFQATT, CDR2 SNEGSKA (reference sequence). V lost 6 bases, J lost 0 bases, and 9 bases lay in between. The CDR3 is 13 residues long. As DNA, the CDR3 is TGCAGTGCGGCTAAGAGCTCTGGAAACACCATATATTTT. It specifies CSAAKSSGNTIYF.

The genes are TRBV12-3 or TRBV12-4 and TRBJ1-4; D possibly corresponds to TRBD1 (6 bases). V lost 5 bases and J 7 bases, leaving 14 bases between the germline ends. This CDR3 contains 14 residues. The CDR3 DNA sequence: TGTGCCAGCAGTCAAACACAGGGTAGTGAAAAACTGTTTTTT. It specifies CASSQTQGSEKLFF.

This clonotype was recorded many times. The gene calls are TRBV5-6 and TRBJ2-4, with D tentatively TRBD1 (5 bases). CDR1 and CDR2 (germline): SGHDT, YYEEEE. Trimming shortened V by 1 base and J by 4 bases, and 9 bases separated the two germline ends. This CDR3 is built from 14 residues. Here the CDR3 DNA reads TGTGCCAGCAGCTTGTCGGCAGGGAAAAACATTCAGTACTTC. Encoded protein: CASSLSAGKNIQYF.

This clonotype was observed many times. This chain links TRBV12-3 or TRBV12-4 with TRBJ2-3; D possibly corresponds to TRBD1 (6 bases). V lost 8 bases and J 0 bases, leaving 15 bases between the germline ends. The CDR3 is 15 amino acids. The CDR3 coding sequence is TGTGCCAGCGGATTACAGGGCTTTAGCACAGATACGCAGTATTTT. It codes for CASGLQGFSTDTQYF.

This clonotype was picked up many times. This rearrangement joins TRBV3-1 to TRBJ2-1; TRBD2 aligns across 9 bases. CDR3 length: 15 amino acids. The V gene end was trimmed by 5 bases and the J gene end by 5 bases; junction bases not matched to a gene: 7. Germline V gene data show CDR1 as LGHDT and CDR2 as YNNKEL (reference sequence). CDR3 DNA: TGTGCCAGCAGCTTTCCGACTAGCGGAGACAATGAGCAGTTCTTC. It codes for CASSFPTSGDNEQFF.

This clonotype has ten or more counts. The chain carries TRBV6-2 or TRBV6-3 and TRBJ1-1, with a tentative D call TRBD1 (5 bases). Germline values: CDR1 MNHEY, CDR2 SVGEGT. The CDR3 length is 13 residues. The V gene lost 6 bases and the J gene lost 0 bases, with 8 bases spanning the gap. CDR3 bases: TGTGCCAGCAGAGTGACAGTGAACACTGAAGCTTTCTTT. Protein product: CASRVTVNTEAFF.

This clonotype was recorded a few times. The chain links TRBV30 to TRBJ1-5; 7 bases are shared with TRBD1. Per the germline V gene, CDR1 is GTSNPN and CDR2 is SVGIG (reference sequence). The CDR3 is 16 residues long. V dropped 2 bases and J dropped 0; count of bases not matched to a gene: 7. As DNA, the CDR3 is TGTGCCTGGAGTAGATCAGGGGGAAATAGCAATCAGCCCCAGCATTTT. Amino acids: CAWSRSGGNSNQPQHF.

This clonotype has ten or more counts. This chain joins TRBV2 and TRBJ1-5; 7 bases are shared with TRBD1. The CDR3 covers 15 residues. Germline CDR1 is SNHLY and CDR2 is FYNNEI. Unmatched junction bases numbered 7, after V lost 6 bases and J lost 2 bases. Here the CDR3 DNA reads TGTGCCAGCAGATACAGGGGCGGGGGCAATCAGCCCCAGCATTTT. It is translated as CASRYRGGGNQPQHF.

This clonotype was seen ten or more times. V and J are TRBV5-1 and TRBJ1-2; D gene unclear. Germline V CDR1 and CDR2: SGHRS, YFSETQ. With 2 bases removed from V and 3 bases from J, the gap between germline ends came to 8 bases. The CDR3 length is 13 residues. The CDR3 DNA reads TGCGCCAGCAGCTTTCGGGTGGACTATGGCTACACCTTC. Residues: CASSFRVDYGYTF.

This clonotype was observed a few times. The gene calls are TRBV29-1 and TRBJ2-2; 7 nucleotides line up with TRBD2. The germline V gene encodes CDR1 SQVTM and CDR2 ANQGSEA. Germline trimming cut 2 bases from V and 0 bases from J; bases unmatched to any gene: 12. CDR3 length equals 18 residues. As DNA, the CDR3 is TGCAGCGTTGAATCTGGGGAGGGGTCCGAACCGAACACCGGGGAGCTGTTTTTT. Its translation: CSVESGEGSEPNTGELFF.

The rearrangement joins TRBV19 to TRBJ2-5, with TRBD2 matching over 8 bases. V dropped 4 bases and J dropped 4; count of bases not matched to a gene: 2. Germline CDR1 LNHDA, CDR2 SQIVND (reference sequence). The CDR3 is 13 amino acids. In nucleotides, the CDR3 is TGTGCCAGTAGTACGACTAGCGTAGAGACCCAGTACTTC. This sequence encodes CASSTTSVETQYF.

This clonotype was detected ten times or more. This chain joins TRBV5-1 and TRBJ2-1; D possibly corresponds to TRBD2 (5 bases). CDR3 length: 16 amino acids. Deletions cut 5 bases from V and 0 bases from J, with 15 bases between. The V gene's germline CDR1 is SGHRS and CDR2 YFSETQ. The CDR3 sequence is CASRREMASSYNEQFF. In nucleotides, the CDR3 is TGCGCCAGCAGGAGGGAAATGGCTTCCTCCTACAATGAGCAGTTCTTC.